The TCR beta chain under discussion was sequenced for a study of chemoradiotherapy in HPV16-positive cancers. Whole-study context: Functional T-cell assays on a couple of HPV16-positive patients' cells defined candidate HPV-specific clones and common TCR motifs. Findings of the study overall: During treatment, candidate HPV-specific clones and E7-related motifs expanded in tumor. In HPV16-positive patients, HPV-responsive T-cell expansion tracked better recurrence-free survival. Functional assays defining HPV-specific T cells used only a couple of HPV16-positive patients.

Germline CDR1 and CDR2: MDHEN and SYDVKM. CDR3 length equals 12 residues. J lost 7 bases, V lost 8 bases, and 5 bases had no gene match. Of note for this clone: Antigen specificity is unknown.

The protocol was immunoSEQ multiplex PCR, while the TCRdb copy is restricted to in-frame clones and leaves out a portion. The sample carries roughly 14,000 clones, 65% to 80% recorded once. The receptor's source is a human donor with HPV-associated anogenital cancer. The chain couples TRBV28 to TRBJ2-4; 7 bases fit TRBD2. This material was obtained from a patient who underwent chemoradiotherapy. The CDR3 loop reads CASGGGSNIQYF. CDR3 in DNA: TGTGCCAGCGGGGGGGGGTCGAACATTCAGTACTTC.